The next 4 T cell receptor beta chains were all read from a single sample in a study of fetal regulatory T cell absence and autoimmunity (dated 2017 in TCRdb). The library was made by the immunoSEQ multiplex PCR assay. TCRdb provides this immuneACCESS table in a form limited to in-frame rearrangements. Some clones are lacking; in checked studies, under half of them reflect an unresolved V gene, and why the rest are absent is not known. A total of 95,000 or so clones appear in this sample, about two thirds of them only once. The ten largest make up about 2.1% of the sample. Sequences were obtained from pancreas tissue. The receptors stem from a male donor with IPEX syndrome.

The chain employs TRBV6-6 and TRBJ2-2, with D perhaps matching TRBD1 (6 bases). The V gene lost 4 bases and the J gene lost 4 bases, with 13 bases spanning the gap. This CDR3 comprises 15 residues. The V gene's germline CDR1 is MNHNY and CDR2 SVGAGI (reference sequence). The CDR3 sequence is CASSWPGAGTGELFF. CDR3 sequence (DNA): TGTGCCAGCAGTTGGCCAGGGGCGGGCACCGGGGAGCTGTTTTTT.

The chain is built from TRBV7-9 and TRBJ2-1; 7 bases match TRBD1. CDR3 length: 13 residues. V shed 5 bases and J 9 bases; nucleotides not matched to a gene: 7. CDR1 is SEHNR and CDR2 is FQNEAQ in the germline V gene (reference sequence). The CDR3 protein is CASSPTGVGEQFF. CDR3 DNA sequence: TGTGCCAGCAGCCCTACAGGGGTGGGTGAGCAGTTCTTC.

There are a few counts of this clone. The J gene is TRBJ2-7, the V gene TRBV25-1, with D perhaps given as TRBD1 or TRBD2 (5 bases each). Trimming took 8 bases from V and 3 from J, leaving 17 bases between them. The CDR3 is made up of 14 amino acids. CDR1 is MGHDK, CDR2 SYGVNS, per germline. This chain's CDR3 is CASGGDYPVYEQYF. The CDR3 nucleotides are TGTGCCAGCGGGGGAGACTATCCAGTCTACGAGCAGTACTTC.

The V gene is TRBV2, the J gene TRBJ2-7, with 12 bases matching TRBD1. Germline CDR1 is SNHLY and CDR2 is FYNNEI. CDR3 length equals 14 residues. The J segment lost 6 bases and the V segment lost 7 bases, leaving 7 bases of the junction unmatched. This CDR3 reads CASNWDRGRSEQYF. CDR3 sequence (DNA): TGTGCCAGCAATTGGGACAGGGGGCGCAGCGAGCAGTACTTC.